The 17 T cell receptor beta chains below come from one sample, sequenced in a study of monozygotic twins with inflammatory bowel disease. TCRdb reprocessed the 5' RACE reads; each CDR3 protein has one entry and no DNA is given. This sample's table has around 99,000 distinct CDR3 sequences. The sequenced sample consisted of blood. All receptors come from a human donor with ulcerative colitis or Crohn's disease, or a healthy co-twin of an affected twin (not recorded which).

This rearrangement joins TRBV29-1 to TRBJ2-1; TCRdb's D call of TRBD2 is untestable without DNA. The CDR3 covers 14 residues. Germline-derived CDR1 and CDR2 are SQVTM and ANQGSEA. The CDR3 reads CSVAPSGFYNEQFF.

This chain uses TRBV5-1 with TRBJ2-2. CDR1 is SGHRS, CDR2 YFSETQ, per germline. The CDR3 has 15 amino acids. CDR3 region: CASSGVPEGTGELFF.

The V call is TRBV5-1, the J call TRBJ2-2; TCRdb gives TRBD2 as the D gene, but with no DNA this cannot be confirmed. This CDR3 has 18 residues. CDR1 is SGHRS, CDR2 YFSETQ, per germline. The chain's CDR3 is CASSLLLLSGRNTGELFF. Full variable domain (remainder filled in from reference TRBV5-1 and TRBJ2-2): KAGVTQTPRYLIKTRGQQVTLSCSPISGHRSVSWYQQTPGQGLQFLFEYFSETQRNKGNFPGRFSGRQFSNSRSEMNVSTLELGDSALYLCASSLLLLSGRNTGELFFGEGSRLTVL.

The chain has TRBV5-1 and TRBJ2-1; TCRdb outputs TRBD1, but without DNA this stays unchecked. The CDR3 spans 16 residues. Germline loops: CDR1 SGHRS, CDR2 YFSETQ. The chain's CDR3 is CASSPSAAGGGNEQFF. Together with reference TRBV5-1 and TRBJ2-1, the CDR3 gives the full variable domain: KAGVTQTPRYLIKTRGQQVTLSCSPISGHRSVSWYQQTPGQGLQFLFEYFSETQRNKGNFPGRFSGRQFSNSRSEMNVSTLELGDSALYLCASSPSAAGGGNEQFFGPGTRLTVL.

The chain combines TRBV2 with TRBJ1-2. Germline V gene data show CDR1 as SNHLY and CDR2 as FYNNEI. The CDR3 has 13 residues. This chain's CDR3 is CASSAGPRYGYTF.

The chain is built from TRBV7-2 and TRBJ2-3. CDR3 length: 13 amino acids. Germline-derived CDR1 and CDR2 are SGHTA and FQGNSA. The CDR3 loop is CASSLTSPDTQYF.

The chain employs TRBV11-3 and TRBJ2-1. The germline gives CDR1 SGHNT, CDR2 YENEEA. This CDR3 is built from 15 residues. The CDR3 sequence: CASSLDTGSYNEQFF.

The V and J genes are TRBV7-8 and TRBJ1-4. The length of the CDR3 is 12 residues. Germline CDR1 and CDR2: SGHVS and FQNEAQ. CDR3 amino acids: CASSLTREKLFF. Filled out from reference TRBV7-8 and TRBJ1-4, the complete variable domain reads GAGVSQSPRYKVAKRGQDVALRCDPISGHVSLFWYQQALGQGPEFLTYFQNEAQLDKSGLPSDRFFAERPEGSVSTLKIQRTQQEDSAVYLCASSLTREKLFFGSGTQLSVL.

The CDR3 sequence: CASSFAGTEQFF. The chain has TRBV28 and TRBJ2-1; the TCRdb D gene call, TRBD1, has no DNA to confirm it. The CDR3 extends over 12 amino acids. Germline V CDR1 and CDR2: MDHEN, SYDVKM.

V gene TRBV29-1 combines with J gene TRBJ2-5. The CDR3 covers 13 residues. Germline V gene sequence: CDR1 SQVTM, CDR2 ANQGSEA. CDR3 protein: CSVEGTVQETQYF.

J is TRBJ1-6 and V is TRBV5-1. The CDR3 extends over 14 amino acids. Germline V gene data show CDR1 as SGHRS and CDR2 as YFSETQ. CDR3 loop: CASSLDRGDSPLHF.

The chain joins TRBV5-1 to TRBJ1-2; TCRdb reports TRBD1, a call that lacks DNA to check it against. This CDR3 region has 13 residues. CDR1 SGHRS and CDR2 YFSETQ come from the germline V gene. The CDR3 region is CASSFGQGASYTF.

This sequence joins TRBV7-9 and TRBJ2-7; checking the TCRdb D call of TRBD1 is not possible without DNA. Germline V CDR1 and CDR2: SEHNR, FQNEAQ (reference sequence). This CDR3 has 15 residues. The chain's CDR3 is CASSLTQGQGYEQYF.

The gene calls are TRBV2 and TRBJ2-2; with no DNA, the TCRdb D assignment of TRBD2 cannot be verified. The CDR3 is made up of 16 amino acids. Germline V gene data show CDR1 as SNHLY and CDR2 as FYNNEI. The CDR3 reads CASTLAGGWDTGELFF.

CDR3: CAWSSGGSYNEQFF. The rearrangement joins TRBV30 to TRBJ2-1; TCRdb's D gene call, TRBD1, goes unchecked for lack of DNA. The CDR3 spans 14 residues. The germline V gene encodes CDR1 GTSNPN and CDR2 SVGIG (reference sequence). Full variable domain (outside the CDR3, taken from reference TRBV30 and TRBJ2-1): SQTIHQWPATLVQPVGSPLSLECTVEGTSNPNLYWYRQAAGRGLQLLFYSVGIGQISSEVPQNLSASRPQDRQFILSSKKLLLSDSGFYLCAWSSGGSYNEQFFGPGTRLTVL.

CDR3 protein: CASSLGSPSGSETQYF. V and J are TRBV7-2 and TRBJ2-5; TCRdb's D gene call, TRBD1, goes unchecked for lack of DNA. CDR1 SGHTA and CDR2 FQGNSA come from the germline V gene. The CDR3 contains 16 residues.

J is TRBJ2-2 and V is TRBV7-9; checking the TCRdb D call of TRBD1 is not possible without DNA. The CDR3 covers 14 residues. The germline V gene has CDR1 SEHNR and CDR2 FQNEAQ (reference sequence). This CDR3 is CASSLGDLSGELFF.